This T cell receptor beta chain is drawn from a study of T-cell memory formation after mild COVID-19. Study information: Largely donor-specific sequence clusters came from a couple of donors.

Germline lookup yields CDR1 MNHEY and CDR2 SVGAGI. CDR3 size: 18 residues. The V and J ends lost 0 bases and 1 base respectively, with 13 bases between them. Study results and limitations: Pre-infection memory contained some responding clones, which suggested that cross-reactive memory had joined.

As concerns this clonotype: Antigen unknown.

TCRdb passed the 5' RACE reads through MiXCR, listing each CDR3 protein once. This sample has 270,000 or so distinct CDR3 sequences; about a sixth occur once, and the top ten carry around 23%. Sequenced sample: PBMCs or a T cell subset sorted from them (not recorded which). This receptor was identified in a man aged 18 to 30 who had mild COVID-19 (a few samples of this study predate the infection). Cell type and time point are not known. The rearrangement links TRBV6-5 to TRBJ2-6, with D uncertain. The CDR3 protein is CASSYSWNLGSGANVLTF. The CDR3 nucleotides are TGTGCCAGCAGTTACTCCTGGAACTTGGGGTCTGGGGCCAACGTCCTGACTTTC.